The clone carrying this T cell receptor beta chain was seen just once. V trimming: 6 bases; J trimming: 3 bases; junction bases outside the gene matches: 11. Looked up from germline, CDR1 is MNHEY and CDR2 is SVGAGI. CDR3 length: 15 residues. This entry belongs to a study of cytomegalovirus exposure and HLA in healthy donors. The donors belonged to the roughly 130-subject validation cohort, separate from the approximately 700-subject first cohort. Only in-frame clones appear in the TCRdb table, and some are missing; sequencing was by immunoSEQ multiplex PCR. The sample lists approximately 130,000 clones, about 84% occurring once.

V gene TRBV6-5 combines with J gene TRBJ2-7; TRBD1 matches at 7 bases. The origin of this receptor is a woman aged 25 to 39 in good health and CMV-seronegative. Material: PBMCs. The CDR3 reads CASSRRTGWGYEQYF. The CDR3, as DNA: TGTGCCAGCAGCCGTAGGACAGGCTGGGGCTACGAGCAGTACTTC.